These 12 T cell receptor beta chains came from one sample sequenced in a study of blood T cell repertoires in COVID-19. Repertoires were generated with immunoSEQ multiplex PCR, while TCRdb's copy carries only in-frame clones and drops some. The table records more than 60,000 clones, about 90% of them present only once. The sample consisted of peripheral blood. The receptors shown here come from a human donor in a cohort sampled during active COVID-19.

The rearrangement links TRBV18 to TRBJ2-5, with D tentatively TRBD1 (6 bases). The CDR3 extends over 15 amino acids. V dropped 6 bases and J dropped 5 bases, with 19 bases sitting between them. The V gene's germline CDR1 is KGHSH and CDR2 LQKENI. CDR3 coding DNA: TGTGCCAGCTCCCACGAACAGGGTTCCCGGGAGACCCAGTACTTC. This gives the protein CASSHEQGSRETQYF. Looking up the rest from reference TRBV18 and TRBJ2-5 gives the full variable domain: NAGVMQNPRHLVRRRGQEARLRCSPMKGHSHVYWYRQLPEEGLKFMVYLQKENIIDESGMPKERFSAEFPKEGPSILRIQQVVRGDSAAYFCASSHEQGSRETQYFGPGTRLLVL.

The chain links TRBV6-5 to TRBJ1-1, with D tentatively TRBD1 (5 bases). Per the germline V gene, CDR1 is MNHEY and CDR2 is SVGAGI. The ends were cut back, 3 bases at V and 5 bases at J, with 10 bases in the middle. CDR3 length: 13 residues. The CDR3 region has the DNA TGTGCCAGCAGTTATGGAGGGGCTACTGAAGCTTTCTTT. This codes for CASSYGGATEAFF.

This chain joins TRBV3-1 (or the pseudogene TRBV3-2) and TRBJ2-5; D perhaps matches TRBD1 (5 bases). V was trimmed by 4 bases and J by 1 base, leaving 10 bases between them. CDR1 LGHDT and CDR2 YNNKEL come from the germline V gene (reference sequence). This CDR3 is built from 14 residues. In DNA form, the CDR3 reads TGTGCCAGCAGCCCCCGGACAATCCAAGAGACCCAGTACTTC. Residues: CASSPRTIQETQYF.

The CDR3 reads CASSIRGPESNQPQHF. In DNA, the CDR3 is TGTGCCAGTAGTATTAGAGGGCCAGAGAGCAATCAGCCCCAGCATTTT. The J gene is TRBJ1-5, the V gene TRBV19, with unresolved D. V gave up 3 bases and J gave up 1 base, with 13 bases separating them. The length of the CDR3 is 16 residues. Germline V gene data show CDR1 as LNHDA and CDR2 as SQIVND (reference sequence).

The CDR3 here is CAWRSRDRGRDTEAFF. CDR3 nucleotide sequence: TGTGCCTGGAGGTCCCGGGACAGGGGGCGAGACACTGAAGCTTTCTTT. The chain is built from TRBV30 and TRBJ1-1; TRBD1 agrees at 12 bases. Trimming cost V 3 bases and J 3 bases; bases outside gene matches: 8. The CDR3 is 16 amino acids. Germline values: CDR1 GTSNPN, CDR2 SVGIG (reference sequence).

The genes are TRBV27 and TRBJ1-2, with D possibly matching TRBD1 (5 bases). This CDR3 contains 15 residues. V dropped 6 bases and J dropped 5 bases, with 19 bases sitting between them. Germline values: CDR1 MNHEY, CDR2 SMNVEV (reference sequence). The CDR3 here is CASSPRGDLGYGYTF. The DNA of the CDR3 is TGTGCCAGCAGCCCCCGGGGGGACTTAGGGTATGGCTACACCTTC.

V gene TRBV6-5 combines with J gene TRBJ1-2; 8 bases agree with TRBD1. Germline V lookup: CDR1 MNHEY, CDR2 SVGAGI. There are 14 residues in the CDR3. With V trimmed by 6 bases and J by 2 bases, 5 bases remained unmatched. The CDR3 DNA is TGTGCCAGCAGACGACAGGGGACCAACTATGGCTACACCTTC. Residues: CASRRQGTNYGYTF.

The CDR3 loop is CAISVRQNEKLFF. The DNA of the CDR3 is TGTGCCATCAGTGTCCGACAGAATGAAAAACTGTTTTTT. The chain is built from TRBV10-3 and TRBJ1-4, with D perhaps matching TRBD1 (5 bases). CDR3 length equals 13 residues. Germline CDR1 reads ENHRY; CDR2 reads SYGVKD. Trimming stripped 4 bases from V and 5 bases from J, with 8 bases between.

In its sample, this clone was seen once. The chain is built from TRBV10-3 and TRBJ1-5; 7 bases are a match to TRBD1. This CDR3 region has 18 residues. CDR1 and CDR2 from the germline V gene are ENHRY and SYGVKD. V lost 6 bases to trimming and J lost 1 base; unmatched junction nucleotides: 15. In DNA, the CDR3 is TGTGCCATCAGCGGACAGGCCGCGGCTGGGGGGAGCAATCAGCCCCAGCATTTT. Its translation: CAISGQAAAGGSNQPQHF.

The chain joins TRBV30 to TRBJ2-5, with 14 bases identical to TRBD2. The CDR3 is made up of 16 amino acids. Losses at the gene ends were 2 bases for V and 9 bases for J; bases not matched to a gene: 11. Per the germline V gene, CDR1 is GTSNPN and CDR2 is SVGIG (reference sequence). DNA of the CDR3: TGTGCCTGGAGTAAAGGGACTAGCGGGGGCCCTGGGGCCCAGTACTTC. Translated, it gives CAWSKGTSGGPGAQYF.

The chain uses TRBV5-1 and TRBJ1-5; 8 nucleotides agree with TRBD1. This CDR3 region has 14 residues. Germline V gene data show CDR1 as SGHRS and CDR2 as YFSETQ. The V and J ends lost 7 bases and 0 bases, in that order; junction bases with no gene match: 3. Here the CDR3 DNA reads TGCGCCAGCGGGACAGGAATTAGCAATCAGCCCCAGCATTTT. The encoded protein is CASGTGISNQPQHF.

The CDR3 DNA is TGTGCCAGCAGTCCCCTGGGACTAGCGGGTGGGTACAATGAGCAGTTCTTC. Residues: CASSPLGLAGGYNEQFF. The chain links TRBV27 to TRBJ2-1; TRBD2 aligns across 12 bases. This CDR3 has 17 amino acids. The V gene end was trimmed by 5 bases and the J gene end by 4 bases; junction bases not matched to a gene: 9. Germline V gives CDR1 MNHEY, CDR2 SMNVEV (reference sequence).